The TCR beta chain described here comes from a study of blood T cells in healthy people across ages. The CDR3 has 14 amino acids. In germline, CDR1 is SEHNR, CDR2 FQNEAQ (reference sequence). Alongside a J-beta primer mix, a sample-barcoded 5' primer served in a second PCR lasting roughly 6 to 12 cycles. Via MiXCR, TCRdb re-called the 5' RACE reads, giving one row per CDR3 protein. Here the sample spans about 700,000 distinct CDR3 sequences, less than 40% being singletons. There were healthy Caucasian individuals from Russia, aged about 6 to 90, serving as donors. Points on this clonotype: Its antigen is unknown. A much larger clone sits a single nucleotide away, making a read error possible.

Study outcomes and limitations: More naive CD4+ cells and higher diversity marked long-lived donors relative to aged donors.

The chain links TRBV7-9 to TRBJ2-3, with TRBD2 identical over 8 bases. Material: blood. The receptor was isolated from a woman older than 75 in good health. As DNA, the CDR3 is TGTGACAGCAGCTTAGCGGGACCCACAGATACGCAGTATTTT. Residues: CDSSLAGPTDTQYF.